This T cell receptor (beta chain) was found in a study of blood T cells in healthy people across ages. CDR1 is SNHLY and CDR2 is FYNNEI in the germline V gene. Trimming removed 8 bases from V and 5 bases from J, with 19 bases in between. The CDR3 covers 15 residues. A second PCR of roughly 7 to 11 cycles used a sample-barcoded 5' primer and a J-beta primer mix. Each cDNA molecule was tagged by a template-switch adaptor that had 12 random nucleotides. All samples gave at least 2.5 million CDR3-containing paired-end reads. TCRdb analysed the 5' RACE reads with MiXCR anew, one entry per CDR3 protein. The data show nearly 800,000 distinct CDR3 sequences, more than 50% seen once.

V gene TRBV2 combines with J gene TRBJ1-5; the D gene is possibly TRBD1 (5 bases). Material: blood. This TCR was sampled from a man aged 35-49 years in good health. DNA of the CDR3: TGTGCCAGCGGGTCTAGCTTGGGGGAGGATCAGCCCCAGCATTTT. Translating gives CASGSSLGEDQPQHF.